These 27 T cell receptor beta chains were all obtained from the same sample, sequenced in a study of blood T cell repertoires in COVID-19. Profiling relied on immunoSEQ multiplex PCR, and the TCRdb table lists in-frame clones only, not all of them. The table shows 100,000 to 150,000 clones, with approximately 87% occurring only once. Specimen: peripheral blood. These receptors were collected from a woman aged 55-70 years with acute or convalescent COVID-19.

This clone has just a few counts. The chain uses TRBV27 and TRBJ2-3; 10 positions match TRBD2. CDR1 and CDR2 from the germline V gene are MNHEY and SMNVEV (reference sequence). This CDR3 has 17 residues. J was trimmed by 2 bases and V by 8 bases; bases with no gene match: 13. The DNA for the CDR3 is TGTGCCAGCGGTTACCTTCCACTAGCGGGGAACACAGATACGCAGTATTTT. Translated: CASGYLPLAGNTDTQYF.

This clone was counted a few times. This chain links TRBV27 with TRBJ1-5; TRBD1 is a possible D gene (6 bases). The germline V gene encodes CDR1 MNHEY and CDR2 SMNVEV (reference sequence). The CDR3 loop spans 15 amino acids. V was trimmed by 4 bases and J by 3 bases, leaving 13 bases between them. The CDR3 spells CASSSITGYNQPQHF. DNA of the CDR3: TGTGCCAGCAGTTCAATTACAGGGTACAATCAGCCCCAGCATTTT.

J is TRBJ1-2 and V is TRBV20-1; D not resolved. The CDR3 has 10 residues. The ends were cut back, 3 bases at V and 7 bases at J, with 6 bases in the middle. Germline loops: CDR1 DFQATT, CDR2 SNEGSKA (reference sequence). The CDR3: CSASNSGYTF. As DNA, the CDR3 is TGCAGTGCTAGTAATAGTGGCTACACCTTC.

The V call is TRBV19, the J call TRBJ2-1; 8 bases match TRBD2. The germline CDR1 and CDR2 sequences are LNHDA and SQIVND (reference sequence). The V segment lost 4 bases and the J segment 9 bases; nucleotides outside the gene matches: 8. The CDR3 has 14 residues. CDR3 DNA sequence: TGTGCCAGTAGTACGGGACTAGAGAACGGTGAGCAGTTCTTC. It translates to CASSTGLENGEQFF.

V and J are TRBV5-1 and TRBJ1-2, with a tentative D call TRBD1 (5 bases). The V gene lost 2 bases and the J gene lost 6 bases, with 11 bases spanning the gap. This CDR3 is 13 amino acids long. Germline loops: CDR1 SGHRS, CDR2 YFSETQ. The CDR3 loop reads CASSLETADGYTF. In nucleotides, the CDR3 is TGCGCCAGCAGCTTAGAGACAGCAGATGGCTACACCTTC.

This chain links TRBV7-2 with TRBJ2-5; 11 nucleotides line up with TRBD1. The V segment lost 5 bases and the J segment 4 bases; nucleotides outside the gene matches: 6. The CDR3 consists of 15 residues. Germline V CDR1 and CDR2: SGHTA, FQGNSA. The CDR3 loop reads CASSPDRGHGETQYF. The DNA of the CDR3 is TGTGCCAGCAGCCCGGACAGGGGGCATGGAGAGACCCAGTACTTC.

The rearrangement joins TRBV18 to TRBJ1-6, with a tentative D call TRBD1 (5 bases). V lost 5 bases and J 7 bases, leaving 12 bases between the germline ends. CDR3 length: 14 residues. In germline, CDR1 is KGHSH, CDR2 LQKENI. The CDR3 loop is CASSRGGENSPLHF. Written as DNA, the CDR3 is TGTGCCAGCTCAAGGGGCGGGGAGAATTCACCCCTCCACTTT.

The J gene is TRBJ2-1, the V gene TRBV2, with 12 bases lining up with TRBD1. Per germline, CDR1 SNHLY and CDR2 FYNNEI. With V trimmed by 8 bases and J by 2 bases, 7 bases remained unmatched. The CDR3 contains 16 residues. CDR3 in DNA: TGTGCCAGCGGGATCCGGGACAGGGGGCCCTACAATGAGCAGTTCTTC. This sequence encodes CASGIRDRGPYNEQFF.

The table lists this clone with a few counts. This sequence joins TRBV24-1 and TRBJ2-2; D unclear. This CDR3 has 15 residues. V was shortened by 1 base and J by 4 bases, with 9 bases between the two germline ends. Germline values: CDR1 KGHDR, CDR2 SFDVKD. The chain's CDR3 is CATSDFNSITGELFF. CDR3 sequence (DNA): TGTGCCACCAGTGATTTCAACTCGATCACCGGGGAGCTGTTTTTT.

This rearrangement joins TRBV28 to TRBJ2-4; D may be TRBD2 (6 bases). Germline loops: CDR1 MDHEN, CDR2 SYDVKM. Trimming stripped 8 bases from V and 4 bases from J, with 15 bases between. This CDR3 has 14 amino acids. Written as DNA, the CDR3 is TGTGCCAGCGGCGATGACGGGAGAAAAAACATTCAGTACTTC. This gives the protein CASGDDGRKNIQYF.

The CDR3 DNA reads as TGTGCCAGGCCTCCTCTTGACAGCTACGAGCAGTACTTC. Translating gives CARPPLDSYEQYF. V usage is TRBV10-3 and J usage is TRBJ2-7; tentative D call: TRBD1 (5 bases). Germline-derived CDR1 and CDR2 are ENHRY and SYGVKD. CDR3 length: 13 residues. The germline V and J ends were trimmed by 10 bases and 3 bases, with 16 bases remaining between them.

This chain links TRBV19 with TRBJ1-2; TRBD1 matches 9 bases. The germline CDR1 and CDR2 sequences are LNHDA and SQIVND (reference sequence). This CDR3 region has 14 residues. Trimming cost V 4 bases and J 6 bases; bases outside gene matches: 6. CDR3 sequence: CASSRDRVVDGYTF. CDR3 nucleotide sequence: TGTGCCAGTAGTAGGGACAGGGTTGTCGATGGCTACACCTTC.

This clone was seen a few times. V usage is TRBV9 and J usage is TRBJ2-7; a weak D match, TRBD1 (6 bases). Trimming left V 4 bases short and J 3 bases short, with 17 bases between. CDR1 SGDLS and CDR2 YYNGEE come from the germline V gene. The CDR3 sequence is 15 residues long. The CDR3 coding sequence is TGTGCCAGCAGCCCCTACGTGGACAGAGTCTACGAGCAGTACTTC. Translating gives CASSPYVDRVYEQYF.

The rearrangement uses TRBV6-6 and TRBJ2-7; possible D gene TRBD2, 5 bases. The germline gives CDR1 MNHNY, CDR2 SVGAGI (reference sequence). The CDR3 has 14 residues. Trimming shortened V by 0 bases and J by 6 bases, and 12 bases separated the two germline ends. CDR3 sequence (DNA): TGTGCCAGCAGTTACTCGTGGACTTCCCCCGAGCAGTACTTC. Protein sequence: CASSYSWTSPEQYF.

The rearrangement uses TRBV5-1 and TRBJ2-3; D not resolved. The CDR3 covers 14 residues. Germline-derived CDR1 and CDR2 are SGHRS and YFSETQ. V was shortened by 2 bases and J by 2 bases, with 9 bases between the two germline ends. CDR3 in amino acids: CASSFGQNTDTQYF. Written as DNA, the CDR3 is TGCGCCAGCAGCTTTGGCCAGAACACAGATACGCAGTATTTT.

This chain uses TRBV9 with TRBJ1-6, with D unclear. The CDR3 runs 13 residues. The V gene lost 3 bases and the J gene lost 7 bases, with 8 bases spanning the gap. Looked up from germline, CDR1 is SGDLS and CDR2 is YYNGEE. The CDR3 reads CASSAQMNSPLHF. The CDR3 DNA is TGTGCCAGCAGCGCTCAGATGAATTCACCCCTCCACTTT.

The CDR3 bases are TGTGCCAGCAGTTTTATAGCGGGAGGGGCGGGGCAGTTCTTC. Translation: CASSFIAGGAGQFF. The chain recombines TRBV27 with TRBJ2-1, with 11 bases identical to TRBD2. V lost 3 bases and J lost 12; bases outside the gene matches: 7. This CDR3 is built from 14 residues. Germline V CDR1 and CDR2: MNHEY, SMNVEV (reference sequence).

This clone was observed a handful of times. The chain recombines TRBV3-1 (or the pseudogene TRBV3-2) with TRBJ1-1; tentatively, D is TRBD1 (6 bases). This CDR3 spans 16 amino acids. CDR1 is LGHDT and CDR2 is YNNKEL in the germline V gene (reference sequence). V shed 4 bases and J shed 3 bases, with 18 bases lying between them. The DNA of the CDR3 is TGTGCCAGCAGCCGATCTCGGACAGCCCGGTACACTGAAGCTTTCTTT. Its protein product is CASSRSRTARYTEAFF.

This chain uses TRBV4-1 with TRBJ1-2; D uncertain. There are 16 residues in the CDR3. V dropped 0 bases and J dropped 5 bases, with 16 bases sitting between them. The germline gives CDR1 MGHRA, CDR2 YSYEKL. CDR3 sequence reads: CASSQDRGSLIYGYTF. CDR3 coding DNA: TGCGCCAGCAGCCAAGATCGAGGGAGTTTGATTTATGGCTACACCTTC.

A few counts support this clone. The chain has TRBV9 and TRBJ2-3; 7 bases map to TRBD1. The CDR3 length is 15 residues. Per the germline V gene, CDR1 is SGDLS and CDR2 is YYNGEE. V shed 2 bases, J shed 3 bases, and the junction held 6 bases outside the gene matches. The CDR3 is CASSVRQGGTDTQYF. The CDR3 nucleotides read TGTGCCAGCAGCGTGCGACAGGGTGGGACAGATACGCAGTATTTT.

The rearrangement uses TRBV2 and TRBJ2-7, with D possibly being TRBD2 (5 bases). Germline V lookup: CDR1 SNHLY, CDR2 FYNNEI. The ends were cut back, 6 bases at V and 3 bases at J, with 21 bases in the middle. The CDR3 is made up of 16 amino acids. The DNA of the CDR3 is TGTGCCAGCAGCCCCGCGAGGCTTGGAGGTGACTACGAGCAGTACTTC. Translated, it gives CASSPARLGGDYEQYF.

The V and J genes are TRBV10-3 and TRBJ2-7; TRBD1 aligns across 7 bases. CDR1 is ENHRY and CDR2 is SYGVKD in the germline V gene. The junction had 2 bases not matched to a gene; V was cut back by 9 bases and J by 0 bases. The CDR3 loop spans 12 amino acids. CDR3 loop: CAIRDSSYEQYF. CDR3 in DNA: TGTGCCATACGGGACAGCTCCTACGAGCAGTACTTC.

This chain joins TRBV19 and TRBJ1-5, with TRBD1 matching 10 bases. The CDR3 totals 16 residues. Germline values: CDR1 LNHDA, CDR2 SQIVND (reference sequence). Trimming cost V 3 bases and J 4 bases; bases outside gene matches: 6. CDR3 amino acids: CASSMLRQGANQPQHF. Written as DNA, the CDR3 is TGTGCCAGTAGTATGCTTCGACAGGGGGCGAATCAGCCCCAGCATTTT.

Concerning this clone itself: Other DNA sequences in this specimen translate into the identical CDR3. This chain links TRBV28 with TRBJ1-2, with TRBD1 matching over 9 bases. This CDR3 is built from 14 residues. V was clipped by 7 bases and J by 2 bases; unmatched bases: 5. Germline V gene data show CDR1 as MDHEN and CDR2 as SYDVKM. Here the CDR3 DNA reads TGTGCCAGCATCCCCGGACAGGGGAACTATGGCTACACCTTC. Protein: CASIPGQGNYGYTF.

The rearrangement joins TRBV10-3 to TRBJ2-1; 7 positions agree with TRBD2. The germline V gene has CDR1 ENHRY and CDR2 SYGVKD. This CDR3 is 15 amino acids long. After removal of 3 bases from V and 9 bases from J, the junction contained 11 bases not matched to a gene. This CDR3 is CAISDFPGTTLEQFF. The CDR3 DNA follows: TGTGCCATCAGTGATTTTCCCGGGACTACCCTTGAGCAGTTCTTC.

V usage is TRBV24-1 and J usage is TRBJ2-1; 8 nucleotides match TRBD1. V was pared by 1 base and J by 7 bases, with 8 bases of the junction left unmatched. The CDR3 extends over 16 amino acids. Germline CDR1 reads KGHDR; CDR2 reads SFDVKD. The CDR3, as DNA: TGTGCCACCAGTGATTTTCTCGGGGACAGGATGAATGAGCAGTTCTTC. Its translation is CATSDFLGDRMNEQFF.

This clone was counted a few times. CDR3 DNA: TGTGCCAGCAGCTTAGAGGAGCGGACCGGGGAGCTGTTTTTT. This codes for CASSLEERTGELFF. The rearrangement joins TRBV7-9 to TRBJ2-2, with TRBD2 as a possible D gene (5 bases). CDR1 is SEHNR, CDR2 FQNEAQ, per germline (reference sequence). CDR3 length: 14 residues. V lost 1 base to trimming and J lost 5 bases, with 8 bases between them.